This entry lists 7 T cell receptor beta chains sequenced from one sample in a study of shared clonotypes between healthy human individuals. The method was immunoSEQ multiplex PCR; TCRdb's version includes in-frame clones alone and lacks a portion of them. Of about 1.1 million clones listed, about 84% were seen once; the top ten hold 0.4% to 0.55%. The sequenced sample was memory CD4+ T cells from PBMCs. As to subset: CD45RA-negative fraction. These receptors were taken from a man in his late teens or twenties in good health. Some clones in this sample may be carry-over from other donors' samples.

As regards this clone: A single base is all that separates this from a far larger clone, so a read error is likely. The sample has other DNA sequences that encode this CDR3 too. The CDR3 sequence is CASSLSTDTQYF. In DNA, the CDR3 is TGTGCCAGCAGCTTGAGCACAGATACGCAGTATTTT. The rearrangement joins TRBV7-3 to TRBJ2-3; D is uncertain. Trimming stripped 3 bases from V and 0 bases from J, with 1 base between. CDR3 size: 12 residues. The V gene's germline CDR1 is SGHTA and CDR2 FQGTGA.

The V and J genes are TRBV7-3 and TRBJ2-3, with D possibly TRBD2 on 6 matching bases. Looked up from germline, CDR1 is SGHTA and CDR2 is FQGTGA. Trimming shortened V by 1 base and J by 8 bases, and 19 bases separated the two germline ends. The CDR3 totals 16 residues. CDR3 loop: CASSLSGGLGQTTQYF. CDR3 DNA sequence: TGTGCCAGCAGCTTAAGCGGAGGGCTGGGCCAGACTACGCAGTATTTT.

V and J are TRBV4-1 and TRBJ1-4; tentative D call: TRBD1 (6 bases). V was trimmed by 4 bases and J by 8 bases, leaving 8 bases between them. CDR1 is MGHRA, CDR2 YSYEKL, per germline. This CDR3 has 12 residues. For the CDR3, the DNA is TGCGCCAGCAGCCGAGACAGGGAAAAACTGTTTTTT. Translated, it gives CASSRDREKLFF.

The chain couples TRBV7-2 to TRBJ1-2; D gene uncertain. Deletions cut 5 bases from V and 2 bases from J, with 9 bases between. CDR1 and CDR2 from the germline V gene are SGHTA and FQGNSA. This CDR3 contains 13 residues. CDR3 amino acids: CASSRTVNYGYTF. DNA of the CDR3: TGTGCCAGCAGCCGCACGGTGAACTATGGCTACACCTTC.

The chain links TRBV28 to TRBJ2-7; TRBD2 aligns across 8 bases. Germline assignment: CDR1 MDHEN and CDR2 SYDVKM. CDR3 size: 11 residues. The CDR3 DNA is TGTGGGGCTAGCGGGTCCTACGAGCAGTACTTC. Amino acids: CGASGSYEQYF.

This clone was seen repeatedly, ten times or more. The V and J genes are TRBV28 and TRBJ1-5; D remains ambiguous. The CDR3 runs 16 residues. Germline V lookup: CDR1 MDHEN, CDR2 SYDVKM. V was cut by 3 bases and J by 1 base, with 13 bases left in between. The CDR3 sequence is CASSFGLKGSNQPQHF. CDR3 nucleotides: TGTGCCAGCAGTTTCGGGCTCAAAGGGAGCAATCAGCCCCAGCATTTT.

The rearrangement uses TRBV11-3 and TRBJ2-1, with 9 bases that match TRBD2. The germline V gene encodes CDR1 SGHNT and CDR2 YENEEA. The CDR3 is 18 amino acids. J gave up 0 bases and V 2 bases, and 8 bases lay outside the gene matches. The CDR3 DNA is TGTGCCAGCAGCTTATCGATAGGCGGGAGGGCCTCCTACAATGAGCAGTTCTTC. Translation: CASSLSIGGRASYNEQFF.